This T cell receptor (beta chain) was identified in a study of radiotherapy plus CTLA-4 blockade in lung cancer. The CDR3 totals 13 residues. Germline loops: CDR1 SGHRS, CDR2 YFSETQ. The J segment lost 4 bases and the V segment lost 3 bases, leaving 4 bases of the junction unmatched. Produced via immunoSEQ multiplex PCR; TCRdb's table is partial and in-frame only. This sample yields under 50,000 clones, of which 80% to 90% are seen a single time; about 20% belongs to the top ten. It was focal radiation plus CTLA-4 blockade with ipilimumab that patients with chemo-refractory metastatic non-small-cell lung cancer received.

This sequence originates from a human donor with non-small cell lung cancer whose response to radiotherapy plus ipilimumab could not be evaluated. This chain connects TRBV5-1 to TRBJ2-7, with TRBD1 matching over 7 bases. Sequenced here: peripheral blood, sampled from a patient treated with radiotherapy plus ipilimumab. The CDR3 protein is CASSSDRVYEQYF. CDR3 DNA: TGCGCCAGCAGCTCAGACAGGGTATACGAGCAGTACTTC.